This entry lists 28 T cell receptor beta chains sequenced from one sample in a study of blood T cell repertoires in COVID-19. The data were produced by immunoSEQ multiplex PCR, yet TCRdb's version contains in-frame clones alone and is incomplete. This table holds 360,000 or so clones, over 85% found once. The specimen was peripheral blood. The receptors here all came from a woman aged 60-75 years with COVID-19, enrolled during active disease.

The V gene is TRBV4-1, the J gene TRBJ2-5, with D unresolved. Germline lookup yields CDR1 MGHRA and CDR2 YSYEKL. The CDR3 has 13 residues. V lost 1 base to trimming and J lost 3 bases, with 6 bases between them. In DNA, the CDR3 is TGCGCCAGCAGCCAAGTTCCAGAAGAGACCCAGTACTTC. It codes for CASSQVPEETQYF.

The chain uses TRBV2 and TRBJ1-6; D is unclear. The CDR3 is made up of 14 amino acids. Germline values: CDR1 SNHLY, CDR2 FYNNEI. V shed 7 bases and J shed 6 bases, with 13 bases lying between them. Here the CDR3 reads CASIGGFPNSPLHF. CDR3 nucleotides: TGTGCCAGCATCGGCGGATTTCCTAATTCACCCCTCCACTTT.

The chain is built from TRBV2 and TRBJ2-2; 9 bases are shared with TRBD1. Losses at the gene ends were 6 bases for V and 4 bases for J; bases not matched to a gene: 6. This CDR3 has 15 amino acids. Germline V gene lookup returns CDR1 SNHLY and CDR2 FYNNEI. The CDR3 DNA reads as TGTGCCAGCAGAAGGGACAGGGACAGCACCGGGGAGCTGTTTTTT. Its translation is CASRRDRDSTGELFF.

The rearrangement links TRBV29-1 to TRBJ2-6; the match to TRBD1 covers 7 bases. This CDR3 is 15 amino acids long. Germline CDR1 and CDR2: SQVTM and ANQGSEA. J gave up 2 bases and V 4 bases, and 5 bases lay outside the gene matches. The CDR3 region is CSVGNRGTGANVLTF. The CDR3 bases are TGCAGCGTTGGTAACAGGGGAACTGGGGCCAACGTCCTGACTTTC. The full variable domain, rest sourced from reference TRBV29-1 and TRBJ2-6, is SAVISQKPSRDICQRGTSLTIQCQVDSQVTMMFWYRQQPGQSLTLIATANQGSEATYESGFVIDKFPISRPNLTFSTLTVSNMSPEDSSIYLCSVGNRGTGANVLTFGAGSRLTVL.

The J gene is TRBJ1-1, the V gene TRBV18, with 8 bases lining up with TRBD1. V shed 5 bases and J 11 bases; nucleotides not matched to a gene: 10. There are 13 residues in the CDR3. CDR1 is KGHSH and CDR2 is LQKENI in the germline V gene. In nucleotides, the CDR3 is TGTGCCAGCTCAACAGGACAGGGAGAAAGGGCTTTCTTT. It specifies CASSTGQGERAFF.

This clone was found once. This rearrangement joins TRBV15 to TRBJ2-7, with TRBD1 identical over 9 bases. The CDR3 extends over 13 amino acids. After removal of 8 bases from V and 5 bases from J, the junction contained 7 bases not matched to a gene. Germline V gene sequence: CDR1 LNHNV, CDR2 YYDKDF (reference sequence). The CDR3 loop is CATSRDRVNEQYF. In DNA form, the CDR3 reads TGTGCCACCTCCCGGGACAGGGTCAACGAGCAGTACTTC.

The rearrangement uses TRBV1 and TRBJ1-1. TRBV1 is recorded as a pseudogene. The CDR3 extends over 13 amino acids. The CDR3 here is CTSPPPRVTEAFF. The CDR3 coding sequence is TGCACCAGCCCCCCTCCTCGGGTTACTGAAGCTTTCTTT.

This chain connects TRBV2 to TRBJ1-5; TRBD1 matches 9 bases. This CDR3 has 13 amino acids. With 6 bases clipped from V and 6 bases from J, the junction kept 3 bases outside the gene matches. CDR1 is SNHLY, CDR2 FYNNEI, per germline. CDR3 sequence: CASRDRGPQPQHF. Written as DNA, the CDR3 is TGTGCCAGCAGGGACAGGGGCCCTCAGCCCCAGCATTTT.

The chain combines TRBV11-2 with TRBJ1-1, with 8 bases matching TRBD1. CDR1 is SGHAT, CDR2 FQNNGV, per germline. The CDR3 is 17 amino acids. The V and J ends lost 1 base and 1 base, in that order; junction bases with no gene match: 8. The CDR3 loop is CASSLGGTGLRNTEAFF. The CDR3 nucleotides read TGTGCCAGCAGCTTAGGAGGGACAGGATTGAGGAACACTGAAGCTTTCTTT.

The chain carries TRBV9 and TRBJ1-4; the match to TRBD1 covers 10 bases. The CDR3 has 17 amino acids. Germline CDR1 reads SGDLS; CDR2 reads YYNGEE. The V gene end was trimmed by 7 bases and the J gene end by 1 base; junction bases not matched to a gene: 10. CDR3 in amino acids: CASAPGQGFVTNEKLFF. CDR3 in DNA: TGTGCCAGCGCACCGGGACAGGGGTTCGTAACTAATGAAAAACTGTTTTTT. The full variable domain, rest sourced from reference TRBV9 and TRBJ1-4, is DSGVTQTPKHLITATGQRVTLRCSPRSGDLSVYWYQQSLDQGLQFLIQYYNGEERAKGNILERFSAQQFPDLHSELNLSSLELGDSALYFCASAPGQGFVTNEKLFFGSGTQLSVL.

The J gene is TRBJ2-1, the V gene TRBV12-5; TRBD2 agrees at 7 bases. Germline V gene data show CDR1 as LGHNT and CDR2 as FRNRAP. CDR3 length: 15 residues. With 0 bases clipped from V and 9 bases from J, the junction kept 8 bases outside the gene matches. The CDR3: CASGLVQRWGGEQFF. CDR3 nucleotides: TGTGCTAGTGGTTTGGTACAGCGGTGGGGGGGTGAGCAGTTCTTC.

The CDR3 reads CASSIEAYQPQHF. The DNA of the CDR3 is TGTGCCAGTAGTATTGAGGCTTATCAGCCCCAGCATTTT. The rearrangement uses TRBV19 and TRBJ1-5; D gene ambiguous. The CDR3 contains 13 residues. V was pared by 3 bases and J by 5 bases, with 8 bases between. Germline V gene lookup returns CDR1 LNHDA and CDR2 SQIVND (reference sequence).

The CDR3 bases are TGTGCCAGCAGCCTAGGAGCGGGGAGGAGTGAGCAGTTCTTC. Translation: CASSLGAGRSEQFF. The chain couples TRBV11-2 to TRBJ2-1, with 7 bases identical to TRBD2. V was clipped by 5 bases and J by 9 bases; unmatched bases: 10. The length of the CDR3 is 14 residues. The germline V gene encodes CDR1 SGHAT and CDR2 FQNNGV. The full variable domain, completed using reference TRBV11-2 and TRBJ2-1, is EAGVAQSPRYKIIEKRQSVAFWCNPISGHATLYWYQQILGQGPKLLIQFQNNGVVDDSQLPKDRFSAERLKGVDSTLKIQPAKLEDSAVYLCASSLGAGRSEQFFGPGTRLTVL.

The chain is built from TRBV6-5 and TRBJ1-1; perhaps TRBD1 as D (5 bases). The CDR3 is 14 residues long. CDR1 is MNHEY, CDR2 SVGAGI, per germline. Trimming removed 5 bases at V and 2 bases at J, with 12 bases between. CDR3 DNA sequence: TGTGCCAGCAGTCCAAGGGGACTCAACACTGAAGCTTTCTTT. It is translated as CASSPRGLNTEAFF.

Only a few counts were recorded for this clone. The CDR3 DNA reads TGCGCCAGCAGCCACGGGGGGAACACTGAAGCTTTCTTT. This encodes CASSHGGNTEAFF. The chain joins TRBV5-1 to TRBJ1-1; possibly TRBD1 for D (5 bases). V was trimmed by 4 bases and J by 1 base, leaving 8 bases between them. Germline V gives CDR1 SGHRS, CDR2 YFSETQ. The CDR3 contains 13 residues.

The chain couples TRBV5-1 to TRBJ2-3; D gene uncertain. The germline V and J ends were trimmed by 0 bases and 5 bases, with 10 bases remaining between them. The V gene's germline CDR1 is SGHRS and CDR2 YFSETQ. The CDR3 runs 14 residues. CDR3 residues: CASSLAGLGDTQYF. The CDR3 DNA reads TGCGCCAGCAGCTTGGCCGGTCTAGGAGATACGCAGTATTTT.

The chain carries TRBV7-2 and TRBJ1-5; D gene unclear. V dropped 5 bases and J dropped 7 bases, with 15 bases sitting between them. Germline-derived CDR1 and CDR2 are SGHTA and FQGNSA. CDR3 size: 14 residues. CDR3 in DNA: TGTGCCAGCAGCCCTAACCGAGGGAACCAGCCCCAGCATTTT. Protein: CASSPNRGNQPQHF.

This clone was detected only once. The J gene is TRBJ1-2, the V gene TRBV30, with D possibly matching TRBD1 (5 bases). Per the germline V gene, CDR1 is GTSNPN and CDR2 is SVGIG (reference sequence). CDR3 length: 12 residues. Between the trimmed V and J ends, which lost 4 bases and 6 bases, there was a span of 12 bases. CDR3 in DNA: TGTGCCTGGATGTGGGGGGGAGATGGCTACACCTTC. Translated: CAWMWGGDGYTF.

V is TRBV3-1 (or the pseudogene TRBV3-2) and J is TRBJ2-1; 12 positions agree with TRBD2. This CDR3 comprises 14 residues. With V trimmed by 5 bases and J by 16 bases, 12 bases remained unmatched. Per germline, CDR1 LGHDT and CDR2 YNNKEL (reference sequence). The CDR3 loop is CASSYPASGGAVFF. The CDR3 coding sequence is TGTGCCAGCAGCTACCCAGCTAGCGGGGGGGCCGTCTTCTTC.

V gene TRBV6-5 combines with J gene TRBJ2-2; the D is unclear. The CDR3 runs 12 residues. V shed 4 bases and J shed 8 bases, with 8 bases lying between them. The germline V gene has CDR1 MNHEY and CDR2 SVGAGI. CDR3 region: CASSFVEGELFF. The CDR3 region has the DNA TGTGCCAGCAGTTTCGTGGAGGGGGAGCTGTTTTTT.

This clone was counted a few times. The CDR3 reads CASSLRVNQPQHF. CDR3 bases: TGTGCCAGCAGCCTCAGGGTTAATCAGCCCCAGCATTTT. The chain is built from TRBV28 and TRBJ1-5; possibly TRBD1 for D (5 bases). V shed 6 bases and J shed 4 bases, with 10 bases lying between them. The germline CDR1 and CDR2 sequences are MDHEN and SYDVKM. The CDR3 contains 13 residues. The variable domain in full, completed from reference TRBV28 and TRBJ1-5, reads DVKVTQSSRYLVKRTGEKVFLECVQDMDHENMFWYRQDPGLGLRLIYFSYDVKMKEKGDIPEGYSVSREKKERFSLILESASTNQTSMYLCASSLRVNQPQHFGDGTRLSIL.

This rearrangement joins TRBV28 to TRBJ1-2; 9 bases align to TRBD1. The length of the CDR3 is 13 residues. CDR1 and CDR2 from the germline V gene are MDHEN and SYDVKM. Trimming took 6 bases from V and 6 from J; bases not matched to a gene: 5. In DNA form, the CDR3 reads TGTGCCAGCAGATCGGGACAGGGCGATGGCTACACCTTC. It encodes CASRSGQGDGYTF.

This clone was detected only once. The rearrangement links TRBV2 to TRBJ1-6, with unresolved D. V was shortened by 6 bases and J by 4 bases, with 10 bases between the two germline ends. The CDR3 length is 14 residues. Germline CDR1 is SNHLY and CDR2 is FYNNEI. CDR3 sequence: CASREVGYNSPLHF. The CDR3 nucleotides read TGTGCCAGCAGGGAGGTTGGATATAATTCACCCCTCCACTTT.

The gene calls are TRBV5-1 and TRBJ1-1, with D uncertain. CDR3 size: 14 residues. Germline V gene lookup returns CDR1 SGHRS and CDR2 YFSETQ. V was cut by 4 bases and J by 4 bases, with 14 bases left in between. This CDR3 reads CASSNLVGGTEAFF. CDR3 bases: TGCGCCAGCAGCAACCTAGTCGGCGGCACTGAAGCTTTCTTT.

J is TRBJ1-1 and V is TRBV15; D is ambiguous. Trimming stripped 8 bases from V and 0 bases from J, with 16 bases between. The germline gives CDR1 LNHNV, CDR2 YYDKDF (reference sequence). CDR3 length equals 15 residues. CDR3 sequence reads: CATGRRGDMNTEAFF. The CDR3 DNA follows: TGTGCCACCGGCCGACGGGGAGACATGAACACTGAAGCTTTCTTT.

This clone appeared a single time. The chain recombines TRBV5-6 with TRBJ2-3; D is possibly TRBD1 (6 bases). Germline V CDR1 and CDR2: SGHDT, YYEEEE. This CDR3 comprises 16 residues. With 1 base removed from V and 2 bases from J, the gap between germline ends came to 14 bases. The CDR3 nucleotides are TGTGCCAGCAGCTTGACAGGGCAGATTTACACAGATACGCAGTATTTT. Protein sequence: CASSLTGQIYTDTQYF.

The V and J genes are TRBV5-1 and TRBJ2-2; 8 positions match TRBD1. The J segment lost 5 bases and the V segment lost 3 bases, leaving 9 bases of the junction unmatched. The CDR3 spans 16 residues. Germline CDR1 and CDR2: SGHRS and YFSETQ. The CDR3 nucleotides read TGCGCCAGCAGCTATATTACAGGGGGTGGAACCGGGGAGCTGTTTTTT. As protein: CASSYITGGGTGELFF. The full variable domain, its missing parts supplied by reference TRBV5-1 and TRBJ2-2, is KAGVTQTPRYLIKTRGQQVTLSCSPISGHRSVSWYQQTPGQGLQFLFEYFSETQRNKGNFPGRFSGRQFSNSRSEMNVSTLELGDSALYLCASSYITGGGTGELFFGEGSRLTVL.

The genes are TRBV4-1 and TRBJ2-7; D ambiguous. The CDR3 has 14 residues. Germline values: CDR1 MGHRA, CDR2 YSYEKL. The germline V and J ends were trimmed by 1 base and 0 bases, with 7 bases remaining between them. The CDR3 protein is CASSQARSSYEQYF. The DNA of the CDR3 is TGCGCCAGCAGCCAAGCTAGAAGCTCCTACGAGCAGTACTTC.